This entry concerns a single T cell receptor (beta chain). The CDR3 totals 15 residues. Germline loops: CDR1 MGHRA, CDR2 YSYEKL. Trimming at V came to 6 bases and at J to 5 bases, leaving 9 bases not matched to a gene. In the study's own analysis: It was from reference gene primer amplification that nucleated cell counts were estimated. The table came from immunoSEQ multiplex PCR; TCRdb's copy has only in-frame clones and leaves some out. D and trimming come from the DNA, and the V and J calls and clone size come from that table. Of over 90,000 clones listed, 87% are singletons. This sample was taken from a study of blood T cell repertoires in COVID-19. In the study overall: Donors in the United States, Italy and Spain gave samples during acute or convalescent COVID-19. The cDNA or gDNA used as material had been derived from T cells, B-cell-depleted T cells, or PBMCs.

The chain carries TRBV4-1 and TRBJ2-1; TRBD1 agrees at 8 bases. The sample comprised peripheral blood. The receptor was derived from a man aged 50-59 years in a cohort sampled during active COVID-19. This chain's CDR3 is CASRPWTGINNEQFF. The DNA of the CDR3 is TGCGCCAGCAGACCCTGGACAGGGATCAACAATGAGCAGTTCTTC.